The 24 T cell receptor beta chains below all came from one sample that was sequenced in a study of blood T cell repertoires in COVID-19. Assay: immunoSEQ multiplex PCR; the TCRdb copy retains only in-frame clones and omits some. The sample records about 94,000 clones, about four fifths being singletons. Material: peripheral blood. These TCRs come from a human donor in a cohort sampled during active COVID-19.

The sample holds a few counts of this clone. V is TRBV10-1 and J is TRBJ2-4; 7 nucleotides agree with TRBD1. Germline values: CDR1 WNHNN, CDR2 SYGVQD (reference sequence). The J segment lost 7 bases and the V segment lost 5 bases, leaving 8 bases of the junction unmatched. The CDR3 contains 14 residues. The CDR3 nucleotides are TGCGCCAGCAGTCGTACCGGGACAGAGAACATTCAGTACTTC. This sequence encodes CASSRTGTENIQYF.

The rearrangement links TRBV7-6 to TRBJ1-1; unclear D gene. The CDR3 is made up of 13 amino acids. The V gene lost 4 bases and the J gene lost 1 base, with 7 bases spanning the gap. Germline CDR1 and CDR2: SGHVS and FNYEAQ. The CDR3 coding sequence is TGTGCCAGCAGCTACGACAAGAACACTGAAGCTTTCTTT. This translates into CASSYDKNTEAFF.

The V call is TRBV27, the J call TRBJ2-6; D might be TRBD1 (5 bases). CDR1 and CDR2 (germline): MNHEY, SMNVEV (reference sequence). The germline V and J ends were trimmed by 7 bases and 0 bases, with 10 bases remaining between them. The CDR3 is 15 residues long. Here the CDR3 reads CASTSGSSGANVLTF. The CDR3 region has the DNA TGTGCCAGCACTTCAGGGTCCTCTGGGGCCAACGTCCTGACTTTC.

This sequence joins TRBV11-2 and TRBJ1-1; a weak D match, TRBD1 (6 bases). CDR1 and CDR2 from the germline V gene are SGHAT and FQNNGV. CDR3 length equals 12 residues. V shed 2 bases and J shed 11 bases, with 12 bases lying between them. Written as DNA, the CDR3 is TGTGCCAGCAGCTTAAGCAGGGGTGGTGCTTTCTTT. Amino acid sequence: CASSLSRGGAFF.

The V call is TRBV5-6, the J call TRBJ2-4; no clear D. Trimming pared 1 base from V and 0 bases from J, leaving 11 bases between. Germline V gives CDR1 SGHDT, CDR2 YYEEEE. This CDR3 region has 16 residues. Here the CDR3 reads CASSLKADLAKNIQYF. In DNA, the CDR3 is TGTGCCAGCAGCTTGAAGGCCGACTTAGCCAAAAACATTCAGTACTTC.

The J gene is TRBJ1-3, the V gene TRBV6-1; D is possibly TRBD1 (6 bases). Germline V gene sequence: CDR1 MNHNS, CDR2 SASEGT. The length of the CDR3 is 14 residues. With 3 bases removed from V and 7 bases from J, the gap between germline ends came to 13 bases. This chain's CDR3 is CASSDLVRGNTIYF. DNA of the CDR3: TGTGCCAGCAGTGATCTAGTTAGGGGGAACACCATATATTTT.

The J gene is TRBJ1-3, the V gene TRBV18; 7 bases line up with TRBD1. The ends lost 3 bases at V and 4 bases at J; junction bases unmatched: 12. Germline loops: CDR1 KGHSH, CDR2 LQKENI. This CDR3 region has 17 residues. The CDR3 loop reads CASSPNLRQGRGNTIYF. The CDR3 DNA follows: TGTGCCAGCTCACCGAACCTCCGACAGGGCCGGGGAAACACCATATATTTT.

This clone was observed a handful of times. CDR3 sequence reads: CSASRRENEQFF. The CDR3 coding sequence is TGCAGTGCTAGTCGGCGGGAGAATGAGCAGTTCTTC. This sequence joins TRBV20-1 and TRBJ2-1; TRBD2 agrees at 7 bases. Germline CDR1 is DFQATT and CDR2 is SNEGSKA (reference sequence). The CDR3 totals 12 residues. The ends lost 3 bases at V and 7 bases at J; junction bases unmatched: 3.

The rearrangement joins TRBV7-9 to TRBJ1-2, with 7 bases identical to TRBD1. Per the germline V gene, CDR1 is SEHNR and CDR2 is FQNEAQ (reference sequence). The length of the CDR3 is 15 residues. J was trimmed by 4 bases and V by 0 bases; bases with no gene match: 5. CDR3: CASSLAQDRAYGYTF. The CDR3 coding sequence is TGTGCCAGCAGCTTAGCGCAAGACAGGGCCTATGGCTACACCTTC. Based on the CDR3 plus reference TRBV7-9 and TRBJ1-2, the full variable domain is DTGVSQNPRHKITKRGQNVTFRCDPISEHNRLYWYRQTLGQGPEFLTYFQNEAQLEKSRLLSDRFSAERPKGSFSTLEIQRTEQGDSAMYLCASSLAQDRAYGYTFGSGTRLTVV.

This clone has a handful of counts. This chain joins TRBV27 and TRBJ2-3; TRBD1 might be the D (5 bases). The CDR3 runs to 16 residues. V was trimmed by 6 bases and J by 3 bases, leaving 19 bases between them. From germline, CDR1 is MNHEY and CDR2 SMNVEV (reference sequence). As DNA, the CDR3 is TGTGCCAGCAGCGTCCAAGGGGCGGAGTGGACAGATACGCAGTATTTT. Translation gives CASSVQGAEWTDTQYF.

This clone was observed once. The gene calls are TRBV28 and TRBJ2-6, with 10 bases matching TRBD1. Germline V gene lookup returns CDR1 MDHEN and CDR2 SYDVKM. The CDR3 spans 18 residues. After removal of 4 bases from V and 0 bases from J, the junction contained 6 bases not matched to a gene. This CDR3 reads CASSSTGTGVSGANVLTF. DNA for the CDR3: TGTGCCAGCAGTTCCACCGGGACAGGGGTCTCTGGGGCCAACGTCCTGACTTTC.

The rearrangement links TRBV11-2 to TRBJ2-7; 7 bases are a match to TRBD2. CDR1 is SGHAT and CDR2 is FQNNGV in the germline V gene. The CDR3 consists of 15 residues. V shed 1 base and J 2 bases; nucleotides not matched to a gene: 5. The CDR3 sequence: CASSLVGGGAYEQYF. DNA for the CDR3: TGTGCCAGCAGCTTAGTGGGGGGAGGGGCCTACGAGCAGTACTTC. The full variable domain, with the rest looked up from reference TRBV11-2 and TRBJ2-7, is EAGVAQSPRYKIIEKRQSVAFWCNPISGHATLYWYQQILGQGPKLLIQFQNNGVVDDSQLPKDRFSAERLKGVDSTLKIQPAKLEDSAVYLCASSLVGGGAYEQYFGPGTRLTVT.

The chain uses TRBV6-6 and TRBJ2-7, with TRBD2 as a possible D gene (7 bases). Trimming cost V 3 bases and J 6 bases, with 12 bases left between them. The CDR3 is 13 amino acids. In germline, CDR1 is MNHNY, CDR2 SVGAGI (reference sequence). The CDR3 loop reads CASSYSGGGEQYF. CDR3 bases: TGTGCCAGCAGTTATTCGGGGGGCGGCGAGCAGTACTTC.

This clone has just one count. This rearrangement joins TRBV2 to TRBJ2-1, with D possibly matching TRBD2 (7 bases). The CDR3 is 13 residues long. Looked up from germline, CDR1 is SNHLY and CDR2 is FYNNEI. Trimming stripped 8 bases from V and 7 bases from J, with 15 bases between. CDR3 sequence: CASSERGANEQFF. The CDR3 nucleotides read TGTGCCAGCTCCGAACGGGGGGCGAATGAGCAGTTCTTC.

This clone has only a few counts. This chain joins TRBV12-3 or TRBV12-4 and TRBJ2-1; TRBD2 matches 9 bases. The CDR3 sequence is 13 residues long. V lost 6 bases and J lost 11; bases outside the gene matches: 8. CDR3 amino acids: CASRTTSGGKQFF. The CDR3, as DNA: TGTGCCAGCAGGACGACTAGCGGAGGGAAGCAGTTCTTC.

The gene calls are TRBV7-8 and TRBJ2-3, with 9 bases lining up with TRBD1. The CDR3 spans 16 residues. The V gene's germline CDR1 is SGHVS and CDR2 FQNEAQ. After removal of 5 bases from V and 0 bases from J, the junction contained 6 bases not matched to a gene. The chain's CDR3 is CASSTTGGGSTDTQYF. CDR3 DNA: TGTGCCAGCAGCACCACAGGGGGCGGGAGCACAGATACGCAGTATTTT.

This clone was counted between two and nine times. The V call is TRBV3-1 (or the pseudogene TRBV3-2), the J call TRBJ1-2; 8 positions match TRBD1. The V gene end was trimmed by 3 bases and the J gene end by 7 bases; junction bases not matched to a gene: 4. CDR3 size: 13 residues. The germline V gene has CDR1 LGHDT and CDR2 YNNKEL (reference sequence). The CDR3 DNA is TGTGCCAGCAGCCAGCAGGGGGCCATTGGCTACACCTTC. The encoded protein is CASSQQGAIGYTF.

V gene TRBV19 combines with J gene TRBJ2-7; TRBD2 matches at 8 bases. Trimming at V came to 5 bases and at J to 2 bases, leaving 11 bases not matched to a gene. Germline-derived CDR1 and CDR2 are LNHDA and SQIVND (reference sequence). This CDR3 is 16 amino acids long. For the CDR3, the DNA is TGTGCCAGTAGTCCAATAGCGGGGACCACTACCTACGAGCAGTACTTC. Encoded protein: CASSPIAGTTTYEQYF.

V usage is TRBV5-5 and J usage is TRBJ1-1, with 8 bases identical to TRBD1. Trimming at V came to 2 bases and at J to 3 bases, leaving 0 bases not matched to a gene. Germline CDR1 reads SGHKS; CDR2 reads YYEKEE (reference sequence). The CDR3 runs to 13 residues. The CDR3 bases are TGTGCCAGCAGCTTACAGGGGGACACTGAAGCTTTCTTT. Its translation: CASSLQGDTEAFF.

V usage is TRBV7-9 and J usage is TRBJ2-1, with D maybe TRBD1 (6 bases). Trimming shortened V by 5 bases and J by 15 bases, and 29 bases separated the two germline ends. The CDR3 has 16 amino acids. Per the germline V gene, CDR1 is SEHNR and CDR2 is FQNEAQ (reference sequence). Here the CDR3 reads CASSLPGHLSQVRVFF. The CDR3 region has the DNA TGTGCCAGCAGCCTTCCGGGACACCTAAGCCAAGTGAGAGTGTTCTTC. Drawing the rest from reference TRBV7-9 and TRBJ2-1, the complete variable domain is DTGVSQNPRHKITKRGQNVTFRCDPISEHNRLYWYRQTLGQGPEFLTYFQNEAQLEKSRLLSDRFSAERPKGSFSTLEIQRTEQGDSAMYLCASSLPGHLSQVRVFFGPGTRLTVL.

The chain combines TRBV19 with TRBJ1-5; D might be TRBD1 (5 bases). V lost 7 bases to trimming and J lost 0 bases, with 13 bases between them. The CDR3 runs to 15 residues. Germline CDR1 reads LNHDA; CDR2 reads SQIVND (reference sequence). CDR3 nucleotides: TGTGCCAGTAACCCGGACACTTATAGCAATCAGCCCCAGCATTTT. It encodes CASNPDTYSNQPQHF.

The V call is TRBV27, the J call TRBJ2-7; the D gene is possibly TRBD2 (5 bases). Germline assignment: CDR1 MNHEY and CDR2 SMNVEV (reference sequence). The CDR3 covers 16 residues. Deletions cut 5 bases from V and 3 bases from J, with 20 bases between. The CDR3, as DNA: TGTGCCAGCAGTGCACGACTGAGCGGAGTCATCTACGAGCAGTACTTC. Protein sequence: CASSARLSGVIYEQYF.

The rearrangement links TRBV5-1 to TRBJ1-2, with D maybe TRBD1 (5 bases). This CDR3 region has 17 residues. The germline V gene encodes CDR1 SGHRS and CDR2 YFSETQ. V was cut by 2 bases and J by 4 bases, with 21 bases left in between. DNA for the CDR3: TGCGCCAGCAGCTTAGACCGCTTCCGGCAGGGAGGCTATGGCTACACCTTC. It yields the protein CASSLDRFRQGGYGYTF.

The rearrangement joins TRBV7-2 to TRBJ2-7; 7 positions agree with TRBD1. Trimming took 4 bases from V and 2 from J; bases not matched to a gene: 5. Germline lookup yields CDR1 SGHTA and CDR2 FQGNSA. The CDR3 is made up of 14 amino acids. CDR3 nucleotide sequence: TGTGCCAGCAGCTCACGGACAGGAGCCTACGAGCAGTACTTC. Amino acids: CASSSRTGAYEQYF.